The sequence of this T cell receptor (beta chain) was determined in a study of graft-versus-host responses after intestinal transplantation. The overall study: Recipients got multivisceral, liver-intestinal, or isolated intestinal transplants. Tacrolimus plus steroids were given to all recipients for around three years, preceded by anti-thymocyte globulin induction. General study points: Individuals carrying graft-donor T cell macrochimerism showed high graft-versus-host to host-versus-graft clonal ratios in allografts. GvH clones occurred in recipient marrow; some first appeared in ileum or blood.

V trimming: 5 bases; J trimming: 2 bases; junction bases outside the gene matches: 6. The CDR3 contains 15 residues. Germline values: CDR1 SGHAT, CDR2 FQNNGV. Sequencing used immunoSEQ multiplex PCR; TCRdb keeps in-frame clones, though not all of them. The data show about 97,000 clones, 90% seen once. In regard to this clone: Its specificity is not known.

The chain uses TRBV11-2 and TRBJ1-5; 7 bases are shared with TRBD1. The sequence was collected from a human patient who received an intestinal transplant, so some T cells may come from the graft donor. The sequences come from PBMCs, collected about 450 days after intestinal transplant. CDR3: CASSPTGYGNQPQHF. The CDR3 DNA reads as TGTGCCAGCAGCCCGACAGGGTACGGCAATCAGCCCCAGCATTTT.